The 27 T cell receptor beta chains below all came from one sample that was sequenced in a study of T cells after yellow fever vaccination (dated by TCRdb to about 2019). What this sample's treatment or condition label stands for: live attenuated yellow fever vaccine strain. The library was built by means of 5' RACE. Sequencer: Illumina NovaSeq 6000. The public reads were run again by TCRdb, first through fastp at Q25 and then through MiXCR, and only productive beta chains were kept. CDR3 protein sequences are deduplicated, and each keeps its most common genes and DNA. The sample yields 250,000 to 400,000 distinct CDR3 sequences; roughly 4.3% were counted once. Approximately 19% of the sample is taken by the ten largest. The input for sequencing was PBMCs, taken 15 days after the yellow fever booster vaccination. These TCRs come from a man younger than 35 who received the YFV17D yellow fever vaccine.

This clonotype was picked up many times. V and J are TRBV12-3 or TRBV12-4 and TRBJ1-4; D not resolved. This CDR3 spans 14 amino acids. V gave up 4 bases and J gave up 2 bases, with 8 bases separating them. Here the CDR3 reads CASSWGVTNEKLFF. CDR3 in DNA: TGTGCCAGCAGTTGGGGTGTCACTAATGAAAAACTGTTTTTT.

This clonotype came up many times. This rearrangement joins TRBV5-6 to TRBJ1-2; D unclear. There are 12 residues in the CDR3. V gave up 0 bases and J gave up 7 bases, with 7 bases separating them. CDR1 and CDR2 (germline): SGHDT, YYEEEE. Here the CDR3 DNA reads TGTGCCAGCAGCTTGGATATACGTGGCTACACCTTC. Translation gives CASSLDIRGYTF.

This clonotype was recorded at least ten times. The chain couples TRBV15 to TRBJ1-6; D is ambiguous. This CDR3 contains 16 residues. Germline loops: CDR1 LNHNV, CDR2 YYDKDF (reference sequence). V lost 0 bases and J lost 10, with 16 bases in between. CDR3 sequence (DNA): TGTGCCACCAGCAGAGATCGAGGTGGTGGAGGATCACCCCTCCACTTT. This codes for CATSRDRGGGGSPLHF. The full variable domain, completed using reference TRBV15 and TRBJ1-6, is DAMVIQNPRYQVTQFGKPVTLSCSQTLNHNVMYWYQQKSSQAPKLLFHYYDKDFNNEADTPDNFQSRRPNTSFCFLDIRSPGLGDTAMYLCATSRDRGGGGSPLHFGNGTRLTVT.

Ten or more counts support this clonotype. This chain uses TRBV7-2 with TRBJ1-5; a weak D match, TRBD1 (5 bases). V was trimmed by 1 base and J by 5 bases, leaving 12 bases between them. Germline lookup yields CDR1 SGHTA and CDR2 FQGNSA. CDR3 length: 15 amino acids. The CDR3 is CASSLVAGSHQPQHF. In nucleotides, the CDR3 is TGTGCCAGCAGCTTAGTTGCAGGGTCGCATCAGCCCCAGCATTTT.

Many counts were recorded for this clonotype. The rearrangement uses TRBV6-2 or TRBV6-3 and TRBJ2-7; D unresolved. Trimming removed 6 bases from V and 3 bases from J, with 15 bases in between. The CDR3 length is 14 residues. Germline loops: CDR1 MNHEY, CDR2 SVGEGT. The CDR3 DNA reads as TGTGCCAGCAGCTCGGCCGGGTCCAACTACGAGCAGTACTTC. It is translated as CASSSAGSNYEQYF.

The chain combines TRBV18 with TRBJ2-1; D not resolved. Per the germline V gene, CDR1 is KGHSH and CDR2 is LQKENI. Trimming stripped 3 bases from V and 1 base from J, with 10 bases between. The CDR3 totals 15 residues. In DNA, the CDR3 is TGTGCCAGCTCACCTGGGCCACCTTCCTACAATGAGCAGTTCTTC. Its protein product is CASSPGPPSYNEQFF.

The chain joins TRBV7-9 to TRBJ2-4, with D possibly being TRBD1 (5 bases). This CDR3 has 14 residues. The V and J ends lost 5 bases and 6 bases respectively, with 14 bases between them. Looked up from germline, CDR1 is SEHNR and CDR2 is FQNEAQ (reference sequence). CDR3 in DNA: TGTGCCAGCAGCCAAGGGGCAGGACGAAACATTCAGTACTTC. Residues: CASSQGAGRNIQYF.

The J gene is TRBJ1-5, the V gene TRBV5-6; D perhaps matches TRBD1 (5 bases). Trimming cost V 4 bases and J 6 bases, with 20 bases left between them. The CDR3 is made up of 16 amino acids. From germline, CDR1 is SGHDT and CDR2 YYEEEE. The chain's CDR3 is CASSLGGGGQGQPQHF. The CDR3 nucleotides are TGTGCCAGCAGCCTTGGTGGGGGAGGTCAGGGTCAGCCCCAGCATTTT.

This clonotype was seen more than once but under ten times. J is TRBJ1-5 and V is TRBV4-3; no reliable D call. This CDR3 contains 15 residues. Germline CDR1 LGHNA, CDR2 YSLEER. The germline V and J ends were trimmed by 0 bases and 0 bases, with 6 bases remaining between them. The CDR3 here is CASSQDQFSNQPQHF. The CDR3 DNA is TGCGCCAGCAGCCAAGATCAGTTTAGCAATCAGCCCCAGCATTTT.

This clonotype came up many times. The chain employs TRBV12-3 or TRBV12-4 and TRBJ1-1, with 8 bases matching TRBD1. The CDR3 extends over 13 amino acids. Trimming at V came to 6 bases and at J to 4 bases, leaving 4 bases not matched to a gene. CDR3 DNA: TGTGCCAGCAGACGACAGGGGATCACTGAAGCTTTCTTT. Translating gives CASRRQGITEAFF.

The genes are TRBV4-3 and TRBJ1-4; maybe TRBD1 (6 bases). The CDR3 totals 17 residues. CDR1 is LGHNA and CDR2 is YSLEER in the germline V gene. V lost 0 bases and J 7 bases, leaving 18 bases between the germline ends. CDR3 DNA sequence: TGCGCCAGCAGCCAAGACCCCGATTGGGGGGCCAGTGAAAAACTGTTTTTT. This codes for CASSQDPDWGASEKLFF.

The sample holds many counts of this clonotype. This chain connects TRBV7-2 to TRBJ2-1, with 10 bases fitting TRBD2. Losses at the gene ends were 5 bases for V and 2 bases for J; bases not matched to a gene: 9. The length of the CDR3 is 17 residues. The germline V gene encodes CDR1 SGHTA and CDR2 FQGNSA. CDR3 loop: CASSRGDTSGAYNEQFF. CDR3 sequence (DNA): TGTGCCAGCAGCCGGGGGGATACTAGCGGGGCCTACAATGAGCAGTTCTTC.

This clonotype turned up a few times. The V gene is TRBV4-1, the J gene TRBJ2-4, with D unclear. The CDR3 contains 15 residues. V gave up 2 bases and J gave up 9 bases, with 17 bases separating them. The germline CDR1 and CDR2 sequences are MGHRA and YSYEKL. CDR3 residues: CASSQSRGLQTIQYF. The CDR3 DNA sequence: TGCGCCAGCAGCCAATCTCGAGGTCTCCAAACCATTCAGTACTTC.

This clonotype was observed at least ten times. The V call is TRBV6-5, the J call TRBJ2-3; 9 nucleotides agree with TRBD1. Germline CDR1 is MNHEY and CDR2 is SVGAGI. The CDR3 contains 17 residues. Trimming removed 5 bases from V and 1 base from J; junction bases left unmatched: 10. The CDR3 coding sequence is TGTGCCAGCAGTCCGGGGACAGGGATCGTACGCACAGATACGCAGTATTTT. Protein sequence: CASSPGTGIVRTDTQYF.

This clonotype was found many times. The genes are TRBV3-1 and TRBJ2-5; 8 positions match TRBD1. V shed 3 bases and J 1 base; nucleotides not matched to a gene: 13. The CDR3 is 18 residues long. CDR1 LGHDT and CDR2 YNNKEL come from the germline V gene (reference sequence). CDR3 residues: CASSQSRFRGHTQETQYF. Here the CDR3 DNA reads TGTGCCAGCAGCCAGTCGCGATTCAGGGGGCATACCCAAGAGACCCAGTACTTC.

The sample holds many counts of this clonotype. The V call is TRBV20-1, the J call TRBJ2-4; tentative D call: TRBD2 (5 bases). V lost 0 bases and J 0 bases, leaving 9 bases between the germline ends. Germline CDR1 DFQATT, CDR2 SNEGSKA (reference sequence). The length of the CDR3 is 15 residues. The DNA of the CDR3 is TGCAGTGCTAGAGAGGCGGGTTTAGCCAAAAACATTCAGTACTTC. Translating it yields CSAREAGLAKNIQYF.

This chain connects TRBV5-5 to TRBJ2-1, with 7 bases identical to TRBD1. The CDR3 runs 15 residues. Unmatched junction bases numbered 8, after V lost 4 bases and J lost 4 bases. CDR1 and CDR2 (germline): SGHKS, YYEKEE (reference sequence). The CDR3 is CASSLGTVSYNEQFF. In DNA, the CDR3 is TGTGCCAGCAGCCTCGGGACAGTTAGTTACAATGAGCAGTTCTTC.

This clonotype was detected many times. The V gene is TRBV4-1, the J gene TRBJ2-1; the D is unclear. CDR3 size: 13 residues. Trimming pared 4 bases from V and 5 bases from J, leaving 9 bases between. The germline CDR1 and CDR2 sequences are MGHRA and YSYEKL. CDR3 coding DNA: TGCGCCAGCAGCCGCATACCGAACAATGAGCAGTTCTTC. Translated: CASSRIPNNEQFF.

Many counts were recorded for this clonotype. This chain links TRBV12-3 or TRBV12-4 with TRBJ2-2; tentative D call: TRBD1 (6 bases). V was trimmed by 5 bases and J by 4 bases, leaving 11 bases between them. The CDR3 consists of 14 residues. The CDR3 DNA reads as TGTGCCAGCAGTCGGGACACCGGCACCGGGGAGCTGTTTTTT. This gives the protein CASSRDTGTGELFF.

This clonotype was counted only a few times. CDR3 sequence (DNA): TGTGCCAGCATGAGCCGAGGACAGCACGGGACCGGAACCCAGTACTTC. Translated: CASMSRGQHGTGTQYF. The gene calls are TRBV12-3 or TRBV12-4 and TRBJ2-5; TRBD1 is a possible D gene (6 bases). V shed 7 bases and J shed 8 bases, with 26 bases lying between them. The CDR3 is made up of 16 amino acids.

This clonotype came up many times. The chain combines TRBV10-3 with TRBJ1-2; D gene ambiguous. The CDR3 contains 14 residues. CDR1 and CDR2 from the germline V gene are ENHRY and SYGVKD. Between the trimmed V and J ends, which lost 2 bases and 6 bases, there was a span of 13 bases. The CDR3 region is CAISESSGPDGYTF. The CDR3 DNA reads as TGTGCCATCAGTGAGAGCTCAGGCCCGGATGGCTACACCTTC.

This clonotype was detected many times. The chain combines TRBV7-8 with TRBJ1-5; 8 nucleotides align to TRBD1. The CDR3 is 13 amino acids. CDR1 is SGHVS and CDR2 is FQNEAQ in the germline V gene. Losses at the gene ends were 5 bases for V and 6 bases for J; bases not matched to a gene: 3. DNA of the CDR3: TGTGCCAGCAGCCCGGACAGGGCTCAGCCCCAGCATTTT. As protein: CASSPDRAQPQHF.

This clonotype has a handful of counts. The chain combines TRBV20-1 with TRBJ1-1; TRBD1 is a possible D gene (6 bases). Per the germline V gene, CDR1 is DFQATT and CDR2 is SNEGSKA (reference sequence). V shed 5 bases and J shed 5 bases, with 15 bases lying between them. This CDR3 has 13 residues. CDR3 loop: CSARQDRETEAFF. The CDR3 DNA reads as TGCAGTGCTCGACAGGACAGAGAAACTGAAGCTTTCTTT.

This clonotype showed up many times. V is TRBV4-1 and J is TRBJ1-4; 9 positions agree with TRBD1. CDR1 is MGHRA, CDR2 YSYEKL, per germline. The V segment lost 4 bases and the J segment 8 bases; nucleotides outside the gene matches: 20. CDR3 size: 19 residues. The CDR3 DNA is TGCGCCAGCAGCCGAATTCCGGGACAGGGCCCCCTTGGAGAGGAAAAACTGTTTTTT. Its translation is CASSRIPGQGPLGEEKLFF.

This clonotype was seen ten or more times. The chain links TRBV7-9 to TRBJ1-1; D unresolved. CDR1 is SEHNR, CDR2 FQNEAQ, per germline (reference sequence). The CDR3 has 16 amino acids. V was clipped by 5 bases and J by 0 bases, with 16 bases between them. Written as DNA, the CDR3 is TGTGCCAGCAGCCCGATTTATTCACCCATGAACACTGAAGCTTTCTTT. The encoded protein is CASSPIYSPMNTEAFF.

This chain joins TRBV7-9 and TRBJ1-2, with 9 bases lining up with TRBD1. V lost 6 bases, J lost 5 bases, and 13 bases stayed unmatched. CDR1 is SEHNR and CDR2 is FQNEAQ in the germline V gene (reference sequence). The CDR3 has 16 residues. The DNA of the CDR3 is TGTGCCAGCAGTGAACAACAGGGGGCGGCTGGGTATGGCTACACCTTC. It translates to CASSEQQGAAGYGYTF.

This clonotype was found many times. V is TRBV28 and J is TRBJ2-6; no clear D. CDR3 length: 16 amino acids. From germline, CDR1 is MDHEN and CDR2 SYDVKM. V gave up 1 base and J gave up 2 bases, with 9 bases separating them. The DNA for the CDR3 is TGTGCCAGCAGTTTATTAGGTGTTACTGGGGCCAACGTCCTGACTTTC. Its translation is CASSLLGVTGANVLTF.